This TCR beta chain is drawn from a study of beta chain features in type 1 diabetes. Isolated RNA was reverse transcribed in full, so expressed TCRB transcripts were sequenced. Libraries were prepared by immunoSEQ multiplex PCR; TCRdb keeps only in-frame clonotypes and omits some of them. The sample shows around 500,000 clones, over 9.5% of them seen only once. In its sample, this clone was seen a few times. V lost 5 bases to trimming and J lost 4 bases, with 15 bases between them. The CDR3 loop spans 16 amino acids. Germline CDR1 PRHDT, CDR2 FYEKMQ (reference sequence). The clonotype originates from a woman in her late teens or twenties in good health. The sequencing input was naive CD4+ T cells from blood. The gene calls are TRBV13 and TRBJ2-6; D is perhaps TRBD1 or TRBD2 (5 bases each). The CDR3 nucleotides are TGTGCCAGCAGCCTCGAGAGGGGCACCGGGGCCAACGTCCTGACTTTC. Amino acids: CASSLERGTGANVLTF.